The present T cell receptor (beta chain) was sequenced within a study of T cell responses to AZD1222 COVID-19 vaccine. Study outcomes and limitations: Across the whole spike, CD4 TCRs peaked at regions 160-218 and 743-854. Once two AZD1222 doses were given, Spike-specific TCR breadth and depth went up. The reported proportion of spike-specific TCRs targeting unmutated variant regions was nearly half.

To note about this clone: Its matching antigen is unknown.

Pooled samples include second doses given at about 4 or 12 weeks. Produced via immunoSEQ multiplex PCR; TCRdb's table is partial and in-frame only. The top ten hold less than 35% of the sample, which has approximately 80,000 clones, about 91% seen once. Trimming pared 4 bases from V and 2 bases from J, leaving 3 bases between. The CDR3 is 12 amino acids. Per germline, CDR1 MNHEY and CDR2 SVGAGI. Sequenced here: peripheral blood, sampled 28 days after the second AZD1222 dose. V is TRBV6-5 and J is TRBJ1-3, with D uncertain. This TCR was recovered from an adult who received the AZD1222 COVID-19 vaccine. Here the CDR3 reads CASSSAGNTIYF. In DNA, the CDR3 is TGTGCCAGCAGTTCTGCTGGAAACACCATATATTTT.